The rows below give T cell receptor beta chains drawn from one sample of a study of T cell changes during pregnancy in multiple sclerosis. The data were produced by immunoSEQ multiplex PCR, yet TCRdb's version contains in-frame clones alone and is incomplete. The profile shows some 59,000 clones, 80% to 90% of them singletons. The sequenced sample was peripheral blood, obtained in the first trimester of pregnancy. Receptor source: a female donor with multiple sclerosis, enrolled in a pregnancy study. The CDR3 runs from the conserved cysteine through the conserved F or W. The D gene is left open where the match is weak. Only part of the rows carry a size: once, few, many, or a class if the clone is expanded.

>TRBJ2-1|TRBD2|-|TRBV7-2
TGTGCCAGCAGCTTAGATTGGACTAGCGGGAGGGGAGAGCAGTTCTTC
CASSLDWTSGRGEQFF
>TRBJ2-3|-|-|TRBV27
TGTGCCAGCAGTTGGTTGGCAGGGGTAATGGATACGCAGTATTTT
CASSWLAGVMDTQYF
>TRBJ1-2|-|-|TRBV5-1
TGCGCCAGCAGCCTGGGCGAGCCCCGCTATGGCTACACCTTC
CASSLGEPRYGYTF
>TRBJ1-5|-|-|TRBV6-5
TGTGCCAGCAGTTACGGGGGGGGCGGTCAGCCCCAGCATTTT
CASSYGGGGQPQHF
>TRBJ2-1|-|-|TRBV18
TGTGCCAGCTCACCACCGGGTAGCCGGTACAATGAGCAGTTCTTC
CASSPPGSRYNEQFF
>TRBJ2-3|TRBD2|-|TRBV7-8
TGTGCCAGCAGCCGGTGGGCGGGGGACACAGATACGCAGTATTTT
CASSRWAGDTDTQYF
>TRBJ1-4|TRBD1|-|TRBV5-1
TGCGCCAGCAGCTTGGGCTACAGGGGGCTCGAAAAACTGTTTTTT
CASSLGYRGLEKLFF
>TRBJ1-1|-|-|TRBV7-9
TGTGCCAGCAGCGCACAGGGGAACACTGAAGCTTTCTTT
CASSAQGNTEAFF
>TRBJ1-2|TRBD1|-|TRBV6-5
TGTGCCACCAAGACGGGACAGCCAGACTATGGCTACACCTTC
CATKTGQPDYGYTF
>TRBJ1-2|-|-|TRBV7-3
TGTGCCAGCAGCTTGGAGGGGAACCATGGCTACACCTTC
CASSLEGNHGYTF
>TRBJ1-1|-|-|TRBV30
TGTGCCTGGAGTAAAGAAGGGGGGGCCTTGAACACTGAAGCTTTCTTT
CAWSKEGGALNTEAFF
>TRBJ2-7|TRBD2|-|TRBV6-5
TGTGCCAGCAGTTACTCCGGGACTAGACCCTACTACGAGCAGTACTTC
CASSYSGTRPYYEQYF
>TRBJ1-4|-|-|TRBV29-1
TGCAGCGTTTTCTACGGTGAAAAACTGTTTTTT
CSVFYGEKLFF
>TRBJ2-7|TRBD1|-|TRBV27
TGTGCCAGCCGACCCCTGGGACAGGGCGTCTACGAGCAGTACTTC
CASRPLGQGVYEQYF
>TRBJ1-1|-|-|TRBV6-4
TGTGCCAGCAGGCGGGGGGCTTCGAACACTGAAGCTTTCTTT
CASRRGASNTEAFF
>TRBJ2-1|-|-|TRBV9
TGTGCCAGCAGCGTAGGGGTGCGGGGTGTCAATGAGCAGTTCTTC
CASSVGVRGVNEQFF
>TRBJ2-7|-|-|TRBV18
TGTGCCAGCTCACCACCGTTGACTTGGGGGCCCTACGAGCAGTACTTC
CASSPPLTWGPYEQYF
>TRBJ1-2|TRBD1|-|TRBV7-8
TGTGCCAGCAGACCCCGGACAGGGGGCGGCGGCTACACCTTC
CASRPRTGGGGYTF
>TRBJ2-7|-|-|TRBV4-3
TGCGCCAGCAGCCAAGACCCAGGATCCTCCTACGAGCAGTACTTC
CASSQDPGSSYEQYF
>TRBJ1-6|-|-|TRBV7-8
TGTGCCAGCAGCTTACGGCGACAGGACATATATAATTCACCCCTCCACTTT
CASSLRRQDIYNSPLHF
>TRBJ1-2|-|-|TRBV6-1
TGTGCCAGCAGTGAAATGGCCTATGGCTACACCTTC
CASSEMAYGYTF
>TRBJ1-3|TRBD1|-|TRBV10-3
TGTGCCATCAGTGGGACAGGGACGAGTGGAAACACCATATATTTT
CAISGTGTSGNTIYF
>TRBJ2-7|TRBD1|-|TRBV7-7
TGTGCCAGCAGCTTCGGGACAGGGCCCTACGAGCAGTACTTC
CASSFGTGPYEQYF
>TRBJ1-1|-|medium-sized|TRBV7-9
TGTGCCAGCAGTGACCCTTGGGCCACTGAAGCTTTCTTT
CASSDPWATEAFF
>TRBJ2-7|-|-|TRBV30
TGTGCCTGGAGTCATAGAGCCTACGAGCAGTACTTC
CAWSHRAYEQYF
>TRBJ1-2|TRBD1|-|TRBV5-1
TGCGCCAGCAGCTTAGACAGGGGAAGATCAGGTGGCTACACCTTC
CASSLDRGRSGGYTF
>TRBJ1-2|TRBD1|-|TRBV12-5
TGTGCTAGTGGTTTGCCCCGGGACAGGGGCCGTGGCTACACCTTC
CASGLPRDRGRGYTF
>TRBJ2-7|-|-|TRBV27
TGTGCCAGCAGTTTTGGAGGGGCTTTCTACGAGCAGTACTTC
CASSFGGAFYEQYF
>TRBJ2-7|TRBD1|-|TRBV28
TGTGCCAGCCCTCCGCGCCTAGGACAGGGTTTCTCCTACGAGCAGTACTTC
CASPPRLGQGFSYEQYF
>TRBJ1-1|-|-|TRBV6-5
TGTGCCAGCAGAGATGGCTACACTGAAGCTTTCTTT
CASRDGYTEAFF
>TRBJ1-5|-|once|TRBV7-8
TGTGCCAGCAGCTTAGCGGGGGGGACCCCTAATCAGCCCCAGCATTTT
CASSLAGGTPNQPQHF
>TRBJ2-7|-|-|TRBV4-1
TGCGCCAGCAGCCAAGATGCCGACAGCCCCGCGGCCTACGAGCAGTACTTC
CASSQDADSPAAYEQYF
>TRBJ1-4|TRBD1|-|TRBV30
TGTGCCTGGACCGGGACAGGGGGTTCGCCAGGAGAAAAACTGTTTTTT
CAWTGTGGSPGEKLFF
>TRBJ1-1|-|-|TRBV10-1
TGCGCCAGCAGTGAGTGGCAGGGGACGAACACTGAAGCTTTCTTT
CASSEWQGTNTEAFF
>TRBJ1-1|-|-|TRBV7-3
TGTGCCACCAGCCCCCAAGGAGGGCTCGGGAACACTGAAGCTTTCTTT
CATSPQGGLGNTEAFF
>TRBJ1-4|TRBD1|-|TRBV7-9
TGTGCCAGCAGCTCTGAACGAGACAGGGCAACTAATGAAAAACTGTTTTTT
CASSSERDRATNEKLFF
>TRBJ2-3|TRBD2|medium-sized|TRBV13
TGTGCCAGCAGCTTACCAGGCAGCGGGAGCCCAGATACGCAGTATTTT
CASSLPGSGSPDTQYF
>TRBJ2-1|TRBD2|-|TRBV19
TGTGCCAGTAGGCGGAGACTAGCGATAACGAACAATGAGCAGTTCTTC
CASRRRLAITNNEQFF
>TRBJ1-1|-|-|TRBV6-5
TGTGCCAGCAGGAACGAGGCTGAAGCTTTCTTT
CASRNEAEAFF
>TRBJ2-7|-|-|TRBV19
TGTGCCAGTAGTATCGGGCCAGGGTCCTACGAGCAGTACTTC
CASSIGPGSYEQYF
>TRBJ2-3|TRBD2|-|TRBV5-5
TGTGCCAGCAGCTTGGTTAGCGGGAGCACAGATACGCAGTATTTT
CASSLVSGSTDTQYF
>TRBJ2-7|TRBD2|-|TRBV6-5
TGTGCCAGCAGTTACTCCGCTAGCGGGGCCTCCTACGAGCAGTACTTC
CASSYSASGASYEQYF
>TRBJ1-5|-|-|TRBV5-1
TGCGCCAGCAGCTTGGTCCCAGACAATCAGCCCCAGCATTTT
CASSLVPDNQPQHF
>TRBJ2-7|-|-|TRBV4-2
TGTGCCAGCAGCCAAGAAGGCGGATACAGGGCTAACGAGCAGTACTTC
CASSQEGGYRANEQYF
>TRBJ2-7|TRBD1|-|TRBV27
TGTGCCAGCACCCCCATCGCAGGGGGCCAGTTCCACGAGCAGTACTTC
CASTPIAGGQFHEQYF
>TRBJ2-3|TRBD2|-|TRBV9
TGTGCCAGCAGCGTGAGCGGGGTCACAGATACGCAGTATTTT
CASSVSGVTDTQYF
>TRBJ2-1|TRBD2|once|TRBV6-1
TGTGCCAGCTATCGTCTAGCGGGAAAGGATGAGCAGTTCTTC
CASYRLAGKDEQFF
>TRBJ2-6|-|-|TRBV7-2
TGTGCCAGCAGCTTACAAACAGGGACTGGGGCCAACGTCCTGACTTTC
CASSLQTGTGANVLTF
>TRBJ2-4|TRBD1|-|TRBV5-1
TGCGCCAGCAGCTACCGGGACAGGGAGGACATTCAGTACTTC
CASSYRDREDIQYF
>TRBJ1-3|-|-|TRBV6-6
TGTGCCAGCAGAGACAGAACTTACTCTGGAGACACCATATATTTT
CASRDRTYSGDTIYF
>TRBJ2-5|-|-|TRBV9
TGTGCCAGCAGCGTCGACGGACTGATCCAAGAGACCCAGTACTTC
CASSVDGLIQETQYF
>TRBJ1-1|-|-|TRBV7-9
TGTGCCAGCAGCCCACTCCCAGGCTCTAACACTGAAGCTTTCTTT
CASSPLPGSNTEAFF
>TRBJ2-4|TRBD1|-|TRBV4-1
TGCGCCAGCAGCCAAGATCGCGGACAGGGGGTCAAAAACATTCAGTACTTC
CASSQDRGQGVKNIQYF
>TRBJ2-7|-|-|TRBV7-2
TGTGCCAGCAGTCTCGGCAGGGTCTACGAGCAGTACTTC
CASSLGRVYEQYF
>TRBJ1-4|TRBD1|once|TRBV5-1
TGCGCCAGCAGCCCGGCGGGACAGGCTTCAACTAATGAAAAACTGTTTTTT
CASSPAGQASTNEKLFF